The entry below gives a single TCR beta chain sequence along with its context. The target antigen is unknown. This sample was included in a study of T cell responses to AZD1222 COVID-19 vaccine. As for the study in general: Some second doses came at about 4 weeks and others at about 12 weeks; these were pooled. General study points: Every sample of the repertoires postdated the peak T cell response. As reported, nearly half of all spike-specific TCRs target variant regions that are unmutated. Most donors were white British, females outnumbered males, and clonal diversity was possibly underestimated.

Germline values: CDR1 GTSNPN, CDR2 SVGIG (reference sequence). V lost 7 bases to trimming and J lost 2 bases, with 14 bases between them. The CDR3 spans 13 residues. TCRdb's table, derived via immunoSEQ multiplex PCR, lists solely in-frame clones and lacks some. The profile covers over 150,000 clones, with about 85% appearing a single time and roughly 2.5% taken by the ten largest. The receptor's source is an adult in good health. The source was peripheral blood, collected on day 0 of AZD1222 vaccination. The chain recombines TRBV30 with TRBJ1-2; D unclear. The CDR3 here is CASQWAANYGYTF. CDR3 sequence (DNA): TGTGCCTCACAGTGGGCAGCGAACTATGGCTACACCTTC.